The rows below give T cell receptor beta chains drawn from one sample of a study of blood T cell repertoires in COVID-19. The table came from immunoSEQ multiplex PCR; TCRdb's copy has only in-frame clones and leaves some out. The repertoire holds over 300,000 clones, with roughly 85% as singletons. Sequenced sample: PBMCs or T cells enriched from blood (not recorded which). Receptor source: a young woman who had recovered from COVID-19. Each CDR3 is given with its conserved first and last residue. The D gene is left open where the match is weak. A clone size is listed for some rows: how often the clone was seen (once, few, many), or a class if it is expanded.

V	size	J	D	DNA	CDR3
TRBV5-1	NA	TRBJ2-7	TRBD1	TGCGCCAGCAGCTTGTTGGACGACAGGGCCTACGAGCAGTACTTC	CASSLLDDRAYEQYF
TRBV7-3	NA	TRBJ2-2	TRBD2	TGTGCCAGCAGCCCTAGCGGGGAGGGGACCGGGGAGCTGTTTTTT	CASSPSGEGTGELFF
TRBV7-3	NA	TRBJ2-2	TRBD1	TGTGCCAGCAGCTTATCCCCGCCAGGGACAGCAAATACCGGGGAGCTGTTTTTT	CASSLSPPGTANTGELFF
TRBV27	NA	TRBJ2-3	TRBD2	TGTGCCAGCAGTTTACTGAGGACTAGCGGGGGGGATACGCAGTATTTT	CASSLLRTSGGDTQYF
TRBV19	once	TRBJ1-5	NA	TGTGCCAGTACCCATGGACAGCGCAATCAGCCCCAGCATTTT	CASTHGQRNQPQHF
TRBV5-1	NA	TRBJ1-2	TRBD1	TGCGCCAGCAGCCCCTGGGCAGGGGGGTCCTATGGCTACACCTTC	CASSPWAGGSYGYTF
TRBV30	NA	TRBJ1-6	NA	TGTGCCTGGAGTCTAAGGAGCTCCTATAATTCACCCCTCCACTTT	CAWSLRSSYNSPLHF
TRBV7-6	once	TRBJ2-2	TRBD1	TGTGCCAGCAGCTTAGAAGGGACAGGGAACACCGGGGAGCTGTTTTTT	CASSLEGTGNTGELFF
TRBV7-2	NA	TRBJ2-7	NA	TGTGCCAGCAGCCCTGTGGGGAGCTCCTACGAGCAGTACTTC	CASSPVGSSYEQYF
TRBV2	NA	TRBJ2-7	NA	TGTGCCAGCACGGAGGGGACCTACGAGCAGTACTTC	CASTEGTYEQYF
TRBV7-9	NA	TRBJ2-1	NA	TGTGCCAGCAGCCAAAGCAGGGGAGTGGCCGGTGAGCAGTTCTTC	CASSQSRGVAGEQFF
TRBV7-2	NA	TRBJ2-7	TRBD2	TGTGCCAGCAGCCGTCCGACTAGCGGGGTGAGCTCCTACGAGCAGTACTTC	CASSRPTSGVSSYEQYF
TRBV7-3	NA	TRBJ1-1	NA	TGTGCCAGCAGCTTAGCCGGTGTGAACACTGAAGCTTTCTTT	CASSLAGVNTEAFF
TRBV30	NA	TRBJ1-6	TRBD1	TGTGCCTGGAGTCCGGGACAGGGAGATTCACCCCTCCACTTT	CAWSPGQGDSPLHF